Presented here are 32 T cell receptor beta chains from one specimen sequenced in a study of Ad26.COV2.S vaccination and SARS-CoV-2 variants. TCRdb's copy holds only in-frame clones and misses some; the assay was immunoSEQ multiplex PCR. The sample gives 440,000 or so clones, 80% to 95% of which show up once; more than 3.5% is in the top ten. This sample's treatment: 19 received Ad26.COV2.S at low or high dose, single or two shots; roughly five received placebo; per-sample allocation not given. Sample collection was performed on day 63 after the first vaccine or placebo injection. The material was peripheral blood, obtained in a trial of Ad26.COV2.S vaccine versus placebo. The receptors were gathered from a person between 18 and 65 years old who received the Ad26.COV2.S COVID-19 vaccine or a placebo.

CDR3: CATSRSRGENTEAFF. Written as DNA, the CDR3 is TGTGCCACCAGCAGATCCCGCGGGGAGAACACTGAAGCTTTCTTT. The chain is built from TRBV15 and TRBJ1-1; no reliable D call. V was shortened by 2 bases and J by 1 base, with 11 bases between the two germline ends. Germline values: CDR1 LNHNV, CDR2 YYDKDF (reference sequence). CDR3 length equals 15 residues.

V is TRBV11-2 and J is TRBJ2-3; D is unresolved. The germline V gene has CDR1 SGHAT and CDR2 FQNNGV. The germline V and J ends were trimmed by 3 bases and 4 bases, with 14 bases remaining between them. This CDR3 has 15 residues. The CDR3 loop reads CASSFVLGAADTQYF. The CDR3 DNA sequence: TGTGCCAGCAGCTTTGTTTTGGGTGCCGCAGATACGCAGTATTTT.

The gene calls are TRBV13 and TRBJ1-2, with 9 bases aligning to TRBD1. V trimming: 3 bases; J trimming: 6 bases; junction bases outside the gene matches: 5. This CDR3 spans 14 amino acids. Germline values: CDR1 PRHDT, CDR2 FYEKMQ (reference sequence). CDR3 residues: CASSLETGGNGYTF. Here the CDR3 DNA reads TGTGCCAGCAGCTTGGAGACAGGGGGGAATGGCTACACCTTC.

CDR3 in DNA: TGTGCCAGCAGCTTAGGACCGGGGGCAGGGACCGGGGCCAACGTCCTGACTTTC. It specifies CASSLGPGAGTGANVLTF. The chain carries TRBV7-6 and TRBJ2-6, with D possibly called TRBD1 or TRBD2 (6 bases each). The length of the CDR3 is 18 residues. The germline V and J ends were trimmed by 1 base and 4 bases, with 17 bases remaining between them. Per the germline V gene, CDR1 is SGHVS and CDR2 is FNYEAQ.

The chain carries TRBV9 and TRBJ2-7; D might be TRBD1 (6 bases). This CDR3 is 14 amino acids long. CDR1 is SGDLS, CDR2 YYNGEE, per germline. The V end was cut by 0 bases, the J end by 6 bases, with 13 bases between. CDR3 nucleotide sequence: TGTGCCAGCAGCGTAGTCAACAGGGTGGGCGAGCAGTACTTC. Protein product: CASSVVNRVGEQYF.

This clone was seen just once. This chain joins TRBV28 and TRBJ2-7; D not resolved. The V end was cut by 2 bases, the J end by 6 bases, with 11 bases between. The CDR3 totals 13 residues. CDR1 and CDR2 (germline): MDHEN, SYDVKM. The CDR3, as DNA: TGTGCCAGCAGTTTAGCGGTGGTTTCCGAGCAGTACTTC. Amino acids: CASSLAVVSEQYF.

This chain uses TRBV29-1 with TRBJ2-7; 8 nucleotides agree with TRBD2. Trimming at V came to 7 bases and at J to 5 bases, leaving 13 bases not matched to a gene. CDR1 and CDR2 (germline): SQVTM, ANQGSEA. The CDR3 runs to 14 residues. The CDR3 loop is CSARTGLVSHEQYF. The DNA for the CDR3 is TGCAGCGCGAGAACGGGACTAGTATCCCACGAGCAGTACTTC.

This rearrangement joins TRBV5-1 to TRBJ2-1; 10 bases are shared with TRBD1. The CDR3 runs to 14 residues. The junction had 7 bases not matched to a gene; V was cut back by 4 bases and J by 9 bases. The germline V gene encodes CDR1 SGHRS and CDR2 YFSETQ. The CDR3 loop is CASSPGQGEGEQFF. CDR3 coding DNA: TGCGCCAGCAGCCCAGGACAGGGGGAGGGTGAGCAGTTCTTC.

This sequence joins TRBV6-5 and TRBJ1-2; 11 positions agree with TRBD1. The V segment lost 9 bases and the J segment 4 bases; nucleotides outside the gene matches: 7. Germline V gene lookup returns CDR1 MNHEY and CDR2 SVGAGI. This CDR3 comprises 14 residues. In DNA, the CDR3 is TGTGCCAGTGCGCGGGGGACAGGGGGCTATGGCTACACCTTC. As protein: CASARGTGGYGYTF.

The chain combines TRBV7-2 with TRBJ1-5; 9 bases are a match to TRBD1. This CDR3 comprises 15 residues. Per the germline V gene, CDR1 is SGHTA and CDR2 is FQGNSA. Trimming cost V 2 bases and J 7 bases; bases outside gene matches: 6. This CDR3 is CASSLPGQGGQPQHF. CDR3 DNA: TGTGCCAGCAGCTTACCGGGACAGGGCGGCCAGCCCCAGCATTTT.

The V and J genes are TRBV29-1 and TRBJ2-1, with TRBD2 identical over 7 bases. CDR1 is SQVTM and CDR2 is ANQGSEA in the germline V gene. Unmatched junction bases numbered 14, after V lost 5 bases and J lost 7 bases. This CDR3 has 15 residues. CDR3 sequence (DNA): TGCAGCGTTTCCCTCCTGGCGGGAGTCCCTAATGAGCAGTTCTTC. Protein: CSVSLLAGVPNEQFF.

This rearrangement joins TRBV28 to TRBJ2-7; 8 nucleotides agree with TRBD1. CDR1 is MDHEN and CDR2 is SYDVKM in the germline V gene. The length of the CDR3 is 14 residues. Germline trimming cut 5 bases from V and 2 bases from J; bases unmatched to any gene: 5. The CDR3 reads CASSRTGRAYEQYF. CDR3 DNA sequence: TGTGCCAGCAGTCGGACAGGGCGAGCCTACGAGCAGTACTTC.

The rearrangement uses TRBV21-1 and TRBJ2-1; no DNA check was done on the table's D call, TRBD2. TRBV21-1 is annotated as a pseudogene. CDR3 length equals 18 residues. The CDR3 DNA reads TGTGCCAGCAGCAAAGGTCATTATGGAGGACTAGTTCGGTTTGAGCAGTTCTTC. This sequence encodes CASSKGHYGGLVRFEQFF.

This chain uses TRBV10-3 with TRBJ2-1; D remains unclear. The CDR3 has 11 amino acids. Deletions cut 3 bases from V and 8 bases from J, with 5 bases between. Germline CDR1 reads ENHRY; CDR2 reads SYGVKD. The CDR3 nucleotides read TGTGCCATCAGTGAAGGTGATGAGCAGTTCTTC. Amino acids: CAISEGDEQFF.

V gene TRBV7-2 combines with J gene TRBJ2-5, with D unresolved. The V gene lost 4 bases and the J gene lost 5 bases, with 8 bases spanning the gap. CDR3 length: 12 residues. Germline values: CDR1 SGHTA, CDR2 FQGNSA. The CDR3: CASSSPGETQYF. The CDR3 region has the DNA TGTGCCAGCAGCTCCCCTGGTGAGACCCAGTACTTC.

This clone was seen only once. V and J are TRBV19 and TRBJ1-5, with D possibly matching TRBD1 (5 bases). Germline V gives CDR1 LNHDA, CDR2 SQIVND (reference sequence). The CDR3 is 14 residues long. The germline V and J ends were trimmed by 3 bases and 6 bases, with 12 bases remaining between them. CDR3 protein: CASSMTGVAQPQHF. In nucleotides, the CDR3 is TGTGCCAGTAGTATGACGGGGGTTGCTCAGCCCCAGCATTTT.

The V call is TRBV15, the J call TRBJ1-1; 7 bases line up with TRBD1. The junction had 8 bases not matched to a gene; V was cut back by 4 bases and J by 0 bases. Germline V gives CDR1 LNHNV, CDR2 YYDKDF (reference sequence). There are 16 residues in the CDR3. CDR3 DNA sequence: TGTGCCACCAGCAAAATTCCGGGACAGTTGAACACTGAAGCTTTCTTT. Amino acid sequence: CATSKIPGQLNTEAFF.

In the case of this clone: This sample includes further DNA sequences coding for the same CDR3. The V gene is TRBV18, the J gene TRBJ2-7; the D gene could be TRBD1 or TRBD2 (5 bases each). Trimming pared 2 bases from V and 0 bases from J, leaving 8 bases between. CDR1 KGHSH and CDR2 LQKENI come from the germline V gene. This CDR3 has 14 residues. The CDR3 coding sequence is TGTGCCAGCTCACCAGGGACGGACTCCTACGAGCAGTACTTC. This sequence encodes CASSPGTDSYEQYF. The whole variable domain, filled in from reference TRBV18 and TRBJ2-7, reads NAGVMQNPRHLVRRRGQEARLRCSPMKGHSHVYWYRQLPEEGLKFMVYLQKENIIDESGMPKERFSAEFPKEGPSILRIQQVVRGDSAAYFCASSPGTDSYEQYFGPGTRLTVT.

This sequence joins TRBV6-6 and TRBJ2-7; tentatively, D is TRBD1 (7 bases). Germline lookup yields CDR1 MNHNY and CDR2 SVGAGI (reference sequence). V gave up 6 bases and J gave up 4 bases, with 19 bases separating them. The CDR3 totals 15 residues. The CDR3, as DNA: TGTGCCAGCAGGGGGGGCAGGGGGTTTAATTACGAGCAGTACTTC. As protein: CASRGGRGFNYEQYF.

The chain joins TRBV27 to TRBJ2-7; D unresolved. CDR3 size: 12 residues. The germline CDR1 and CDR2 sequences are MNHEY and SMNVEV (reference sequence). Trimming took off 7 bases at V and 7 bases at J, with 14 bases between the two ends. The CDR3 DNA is TGTGCCAGCATCTCCCCGGGCCGGGAGCAGTACTTC. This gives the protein CASISPGREQYF.

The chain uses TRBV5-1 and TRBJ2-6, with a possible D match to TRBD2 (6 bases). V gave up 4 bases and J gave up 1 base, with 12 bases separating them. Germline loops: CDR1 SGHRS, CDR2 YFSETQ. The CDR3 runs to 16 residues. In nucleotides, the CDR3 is TGCGCCAGCAGCATGGGACTTCGATCTGGGGCCAACGTCCTGACTTTC. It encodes CASSMGLRSGANVLTF.

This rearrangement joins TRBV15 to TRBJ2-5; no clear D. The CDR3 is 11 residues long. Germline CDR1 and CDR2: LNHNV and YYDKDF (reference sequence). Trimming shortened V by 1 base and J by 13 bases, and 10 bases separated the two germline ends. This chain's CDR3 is CATSRGLGLYF. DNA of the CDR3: TGTGCCACCAGCAGAGGCTTAGGGCTGTACTTC.

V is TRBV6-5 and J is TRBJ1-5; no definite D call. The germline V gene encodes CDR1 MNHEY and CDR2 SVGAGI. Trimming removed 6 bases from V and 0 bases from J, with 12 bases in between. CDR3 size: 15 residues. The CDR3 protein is CASRTDMDSNQPQHF. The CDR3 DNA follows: TGTGCCAGCAGAACTGACATGGATAGCAATCAGCCCCAGCATTTT.

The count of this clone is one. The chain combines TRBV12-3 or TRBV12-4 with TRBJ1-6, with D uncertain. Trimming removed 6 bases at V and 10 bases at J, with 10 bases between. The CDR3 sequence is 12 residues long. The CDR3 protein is CASRVTASPLHF. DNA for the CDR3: TGTGCCAGCAGGGTGACCGCCTCACCCCTCCACTTT.

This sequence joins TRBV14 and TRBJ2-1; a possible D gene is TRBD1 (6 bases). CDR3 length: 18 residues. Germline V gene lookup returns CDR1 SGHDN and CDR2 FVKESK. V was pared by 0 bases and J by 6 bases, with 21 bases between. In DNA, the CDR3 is TGTGCCAGCAGCCAAGATCGAGGCCAGAGGGGGTCCCCCAATGAGCAGTTCTTC. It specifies CASSQDRGQRGSPNEQFF.

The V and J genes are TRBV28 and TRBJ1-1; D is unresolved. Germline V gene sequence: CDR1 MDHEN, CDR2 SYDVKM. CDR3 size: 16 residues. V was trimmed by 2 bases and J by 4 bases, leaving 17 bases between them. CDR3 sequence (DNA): TGTGCCAGCAGTTTAAATCGAGGACGATTTTCCACTGAAGCTTTCTTT. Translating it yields CASSLNRGRFSTEAFF.

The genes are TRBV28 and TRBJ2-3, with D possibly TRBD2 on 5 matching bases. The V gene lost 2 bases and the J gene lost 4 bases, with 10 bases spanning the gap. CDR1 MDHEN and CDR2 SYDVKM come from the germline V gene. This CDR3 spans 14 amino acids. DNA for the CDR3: TGTGCCAGCAGTTTAAGAGGAGGACCAGATACGCAGTATTTT. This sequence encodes CASSLRGGPDTQYF.

CDR3 bases: TGTGCCAGCAGTGACGCCAGGGGGCGGTACGAGCAGTACTTC. Translating it yields CASSDARGRYEQYF. V and J are TRBV2 and TRBJ2-7; TRBD1 matches 8 bases. The CDR3 spans 14 residues. J was trimmed by 4 bases and V by 3 bases; bases with no gene match: 5. The germline CDR1 and CDR2 sequences are SNHLY and FYNNEI.

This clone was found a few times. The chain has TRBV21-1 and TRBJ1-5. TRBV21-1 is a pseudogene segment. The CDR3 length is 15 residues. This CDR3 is CASSLKVGGTQPQHF. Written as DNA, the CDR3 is TGTGCCAGCAGCCTAAAGGTAGGGGGGACCCAGCCCCAGCATTTT.

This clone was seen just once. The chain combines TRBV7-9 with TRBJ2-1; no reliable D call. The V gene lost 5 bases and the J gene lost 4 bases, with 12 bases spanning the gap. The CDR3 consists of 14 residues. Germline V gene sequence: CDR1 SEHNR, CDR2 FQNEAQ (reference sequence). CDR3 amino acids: CASSPEVGYNEQFF. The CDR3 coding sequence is TGTGCCAGCAGCCCCGAGGTCGGGTACAATGAGCAGTTCTTC. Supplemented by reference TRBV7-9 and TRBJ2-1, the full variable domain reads DTGVSQNPRHKITKRGQNVTFRCDPISEHNRLYWYRQTLGQGPEFLTYFQNEAQLEKSRLLSDRFSAERPKGSFSTLEIQRTEQGDSAMYLCASSPEVGYNEQFFGPGTRLTVL.

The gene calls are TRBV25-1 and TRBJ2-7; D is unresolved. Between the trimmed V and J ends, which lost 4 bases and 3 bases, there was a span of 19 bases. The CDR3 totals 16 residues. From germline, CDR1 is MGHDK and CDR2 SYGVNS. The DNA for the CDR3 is TGTGCCAGCAGTGTGGGTGTGATCGGTGCCTACTACGAGCAGTACTTC. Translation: CASSVGVIGAYYEQYF.

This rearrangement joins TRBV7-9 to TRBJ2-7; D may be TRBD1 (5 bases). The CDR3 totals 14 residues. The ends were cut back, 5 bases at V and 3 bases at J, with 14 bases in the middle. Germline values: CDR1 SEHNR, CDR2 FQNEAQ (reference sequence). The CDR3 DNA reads TGTGCCAGCAGCCCACCCGGCAGGGACTACGAGCAGTACTTC. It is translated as CASSPPGRDYEQYF. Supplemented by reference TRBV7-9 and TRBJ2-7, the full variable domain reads DTGVSQNPRHKITKRGQNVTFRCDPISEHNRLYWYRQTLGQGPEFLTYFQNEAQLEKSRLLSDRFSAERPKGSFSTLEIQRTEQGDSAMYLCASSPPGRDYEQYFGPGTRLTVT.